One T cell receptor (beta chain) is described in this entry. One junction end disagrees with the germline gene, perhaps due to a read error. Until they underwent thyroid surgery, no patient had received any treatment. The CDR3 totals 16 residues. The germline CDR1 and CDR2 sequences are MDHEN and SYDVKM. The record originates from a study of metastatic and nonmetastatic thyroid tumors. In the study overall: The authors compared repertoires across blood and tumor or nodule tissue from malignant and benign thyroid patients.

Original data processing: Built for papillary thyroid cancer, a distant-metastasis classifier drew on CDR3 differences across clinicopathological groups. TCRdb recomputed clones from the PCR reads via MiXCR. The V and J calls and clone size come from TCRdb's table, not from the authors' own analysis. Of tens of thousands of clones listed, around 20% were seen once; the top ten hold about a sixth. The rearrangement joins TRBV28 to TRBJ1-3; D call uncertain. This TCR was sampled from a female donor with papillary thyroid cancer or a benign thyroid nodule (not recorded which). Some clones in this sample may be carry-over from other donors' samples. The sample consisted of blood. This CDR3 is CASILCGGSSGNTIYF. The CDR3 DNA sequence: TGTGCCAGCATTTTATGCGGCGGTAGCTCTGGAAACACCATATATTTT.